This passage covers 8 T cell receptor beta chains from one sample sequenced in a study of OX40 agonist ivuxolimab in advanced cancers. The method was immunoSEQ multiplex PCR; TCRdb's version includes in-frame clones alone and lacks a portion of them. The sample shows over 30,000 clones, roughly 80% of them seen only once. The material sequenced was CD4+ or CD8+ T cells sorted from blood, taken in a trial of the OX40 agonist ivuxolimab. Receptor source: an adult with an advanced solid tumor such as melanoma, head and neck, liver or kidney cancer.

This clone was seen only a few times. The chain joins TRBV5-8 to TRBJ1-3, with no clear D. The CDR3 runs 13 residues. Germline CDR1 and CDR2: SGHTS and YDEGEE. The V end was cut by 7 bases, the J end by 0 bases, with 8 bases between. The CDR3 bases are TGTGCCAGCTCGTATCCCTCTGGAAACACCATATATTTT. It codes for CASSYPSGNTIYF.

This chain joins TRBV5-6 and TRBJ2-1; 7 bases align to TRBD1. CDR1 and CDR2 (germline): SGHDT, YYEEEE. The CDR3 contains 14 residues. V lost 3 bases and J lost 4; bases outside the gene matches: 4. In DNA form, the CDR3 reads TGTGCCAGCAGCTATTCGACAGGGTACAATGAGCAGTTCTTC. The encoded protein is CASSYSTGYNEQFF.

The V and J genes are TRBV5-1 and TRBJ2-5; D unresolved. Germline-derived CDR1 and CDR2 are SGHRS and YFSETQ. The V end lost 6 bases, the J end lost 2 bases, and 11 bases lay between the germline ends. The length of the CDR3 is 13 residues. DNA for the CDR3: TGCGCCAGCACGCCGGGCTCACAAGAGACCCAGTACTTC. Translation gives CASTPGSQETQYF.

The chain has TRBV2 and TRBJ2-2; D gene unclear. In germline, CDR1 is SNHLY, CDR2 FYNNEI. The CDR3 is made up of 15 amino acids. Deletions cut 5 bases from V and 1 base from J, with 11 bases between. The chain's CDR3 is CASSSLRMNTGELFF. CDR3 bases: TGTGCCAGCAGTTCCCTAAGGATGAACACCGGGGAGCTGTTTTTT.

The table lists this clone with a few counts. The chain is built from TRBV19 and TRBJ2-3; tentatively, D is TRBD2 (6 bases). The CDR3 loop spans 16 amino acids. V dropped 5 bases and J dropped 0 bases, with 15 bases sitting between them. The germline gives CDR1 LNHDA, CDR2 SQIVND (reference sequence). As DNA, the CDR3 is TGTGCCAGTAGTGGAACTAGCCACCCTAGCACAGATACGCAGTATTTT. Protein product: CASSGTSHPSTDTQYF.

CDR3 protein: CASSKAENTEAFF. CDR3 in DNA: TGTGCCAGCAGTAAAGCGGAAAACACTGAAGCTTTCTTT. This sequence joins TRBV7-6 and TRBJ1-1; D not resolved. CDR3 length: 13 residues. Germline CDR1 and CDR2: SGHVS and FNYEAQ. Trimming removed 6 bases from V and 2 bases from J, with 10 bases in between.

CDR3 sequence: CSVEGTSGSTDTQYF. In DNA, the CDR3 is TGCAGCGTTGAAGGAACTAGCGGGAGCACAGATACGCAGTATTTT. The genes are TRBV29-1 and TRBJ2-3, with 9 bases lining up with TRBD2. Looked up from germline, CDR1 is SQVTM and CDR2 is ANQGSEA. This CDR3 spans 15 amino acids. V shed 1 base and J 0 bases; nucleotides not matched to a gene: 2.

This clone was seen more than once but under ten times. V and J are TRBV18 and TRBJ2-2, with no clear D. Looked up from germline, CDR1 is KGHSH and CDR2 is LQKENI. The CDR3 spans 15 residues. Between the trimmed V and J ends, which lost 2 bases and 5 bases, there was a span of 12 bases. The CDR3 spells CASSPGSRSTGELFF. The CDR3 region has the DNA TGTGCCAGCTCACCAGGATCTCGGTCTACCGGGGAGCTGTTTTTT. Together with reference TRBV18 and TRBJ2-2, the CDR3 gives the full variable domain: NAGVMQNPRHLVRRRGQEARLRCSPMKGHSHVYWYRQLPEEGLKFMVYLQKENIIDESGMPKERFSAEFPKEGPSILRIQQVVRGDSAAYFCASSPGSRSTGELFFGEGSRLTVL.